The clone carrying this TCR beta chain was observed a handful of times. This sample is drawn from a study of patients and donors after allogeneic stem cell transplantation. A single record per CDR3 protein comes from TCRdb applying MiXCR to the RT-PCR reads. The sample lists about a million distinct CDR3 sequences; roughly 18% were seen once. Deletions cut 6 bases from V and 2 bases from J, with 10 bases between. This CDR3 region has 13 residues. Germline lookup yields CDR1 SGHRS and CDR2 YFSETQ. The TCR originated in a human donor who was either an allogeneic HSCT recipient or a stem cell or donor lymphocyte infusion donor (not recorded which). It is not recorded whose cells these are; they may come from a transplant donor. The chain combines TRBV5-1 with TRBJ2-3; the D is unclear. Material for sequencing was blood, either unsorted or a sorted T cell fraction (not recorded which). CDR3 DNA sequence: TGCGCCAGCACGGAGCCACCCACAGATACGCAGTATTTT. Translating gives CASTEPPTDTQYF.